This T cell receptor (beta chain) was profiled in a study of neurological immune-mediated disorders. This clonotype was seen at least ten times. TCRdb redid the calling of the 5' RACE reads with MiXCR, one entry per CDR3 protein. The sample has some 61,000 distinct CDR3 sequences, less than 4% seen once. The CDR3 sequence is 15 residues long. The germline V gene has CDR1 MNHEY and CDR2 SVGAGI. The V and J ends lost 4 bases and 3 bases respectively, with 14 bases between them. Sequencing input: PBMCs. The clonotype was recovered from a man between 25 and 39 years old with multiple sclerosis. This chain links TRBV6-5 with TRBJ2-3, with D perhaps matching TRBD1 or TRBD2 (5 bases each). This chain's CDR3 is CASSSQGAGTDTQYF. In DNA form, the CDR3 reads TGTGCCAGCAGTTCCCAGGGAGCAGGGACAGATACGCAGTATTTT.